This T cell receptor (beta chain) was found in a study of read filtering for tumor transcriptome and immune sequencing. Overall study context: Patients were approximately 18 male and 13 to 15 female, mean age 65.9 years, range about 45 to 85. RNA-seq yielded only roughly 80 to 1,300 TCR reads, IR-seq about 4 to 10.27 million. General study results and limits: In IR-seq, single-read clonotypes were around 85% of clonotypes but approximately 3.2% of reads. Correlation between methods rose after single-read clonotypes were removed.

The CDR3 extends over 15 amino acids. Germline V gives CDR1 SGHRS, CDR2 YFSETQ. V was clipped by 0 bases and J by 0 bases, with 8 bases between them. In its sample, this clonotype was seen many times. Its target is unknown. Molecular barcoded adaptors covering alpha/delta and beta/gamma chains were used on 400 ng RNA. TCRdb re-called the reads through MiXCR, storing one row per CDR3 protein. Among 120,000 or so distinct CDR3 sequences, over 10% were seen once, and the ten largest hold approximately 10%. Sequenced: a population of CD138-negative cells sorted from bone marrow. The receptor was isolated from a donor over 35 with multiple myeloma. The V gene is TRBV5-1, the J gene TRBJ2-3; D is unclear. The CDR3 reads CASSLATTSTDTQYF. For the CDR3, the DNA is TGCGCCAGCAGCTTGGCCACAACTAGCACAGATACGCAGTATTTT.